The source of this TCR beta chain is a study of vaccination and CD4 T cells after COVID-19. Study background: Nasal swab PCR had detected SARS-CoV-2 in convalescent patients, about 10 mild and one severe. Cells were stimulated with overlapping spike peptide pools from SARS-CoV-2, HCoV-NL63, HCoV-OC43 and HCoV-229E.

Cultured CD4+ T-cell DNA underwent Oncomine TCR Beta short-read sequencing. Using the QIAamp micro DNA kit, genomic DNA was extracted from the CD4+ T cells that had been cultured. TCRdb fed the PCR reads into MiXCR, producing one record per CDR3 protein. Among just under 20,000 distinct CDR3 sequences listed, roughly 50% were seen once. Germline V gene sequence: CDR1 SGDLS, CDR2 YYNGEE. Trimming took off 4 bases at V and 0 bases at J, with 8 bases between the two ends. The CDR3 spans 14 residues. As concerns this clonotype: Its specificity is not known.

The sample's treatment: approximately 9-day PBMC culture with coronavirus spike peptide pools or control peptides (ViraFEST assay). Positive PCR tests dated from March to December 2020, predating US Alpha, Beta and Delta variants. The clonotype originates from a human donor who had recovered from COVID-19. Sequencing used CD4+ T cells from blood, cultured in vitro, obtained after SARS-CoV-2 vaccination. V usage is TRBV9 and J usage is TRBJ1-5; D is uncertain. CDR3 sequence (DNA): TGTGCCAGCAGCCGGGGAAATAGCAATCAGCCCCAGCATTTT. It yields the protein CASSRGNSNQPQHF.